A single sample is the source of the 17 T cell receptor delta chains below, sequenced in a study of fetal and pediatric gammadelta thymocytes. TCRdb repeated clone calling on the reads with CATT. The sample yields 1,500 to 2,500 delta-chain clones, roughly 25% seen once. Source material: non-Vgamma9Vdelta2 gamma-delta T cells from the thymus. Subset indicated: CD3+gammadeltaTCR+ thymocytes not co-expressing Vgamma9 and Vdelta2. These receptor sequences come from a child who underwent cardiac surgery and was recorded as healthy.

In this sample, this clone is medium-sized (0.01 to 0.1%). The chain joins TRDV1 to TRDJ1; 7 bases fit TRDD3. J gave up 0 bases and V 3 bases, and 16 bases lay outside the gene matches. Germline assignment: CDR1 TSWWSYY and CDR2 QGS. The CDR3 consists of 19 residues. CDR3 loop: CALGDTYWDGGRYTDKLIF. CDR3 coding DNA: TGTGCTCTTGGGGACACCTACTGGGATGGGGGACGATACACCGATAAACTCATCTTT.

This clone came up a few times. With only one base between it and a far larger clone, this is likely a read error. This sample includes further DNA sequences coding for the same CDR3. V and J are TRDV1 and TRDJ2, with 8 bases matching TRDD3. V gave up 2 bases and J gave up 7 bases; unmatched junction bases: 21. CDR3 length: 20 residues. CDR1 is TSWWSYY, CDR2 QGS, per germline. The CDR3 nucleotides read TGTGCTCTTGGGGAATCGGTGCCCAGTACTGGGGGGTACGGCTTAGCACAACTCTTCTTT. This gives the protein CALGESVPSTGGYGLAQLFF.

This clone is large in the sample. This chain connects TRDV1 to TRDJ1, with 9 bases aligning to TRDD3. Germline loops: CDR1 TSWWSYY, CDR2 QGS. V trimming: 1 base; J trimming: 0 bases; junction bases outside the gene matches: 12. This CDR3 spans 19 amino acids. CDR3 region: CALGEPLTGGLAYTDKLIF. The DNA of the CDR3 is TGTGCTCTTGGGGAACCCCTTACTGGGGGACTGGCGTACACCGATAAACTCATCTTT.

This chain joins TRDV1 and TRDJ1; possibly TRDD2 or TRDD3 for D (5 bases each). V was pared by 0 bases and J by 4 bases, with 27 bases between. Looked up from germline, CDR1 is TSWWSYY and CDR2 is QGS. The CDR3 spans 20 residues. The CDR3 reads CALGELLPYRLGETGDKLIF. Written as DNA, the CDR3 is TGTGCTCTTGGGGAACTACTCCCCTACCGGCTGGGTGAAACAGGCGATAAACTCATCTTT.

The rearrangement joins TRDV1 to TRDJ2; tentatively, D is TRDD3 (6 bases). Germline loops: CDR1 TSWWSYY, CDR2 QGS. The V end was cut by 2 bases, the J end by 4 bases, with 14 bases between. The CDR3 length is 16 residues. This chain's CDR3 is CALGENQGEGTAQLFF. The DNA of the CDR3 is TGTGCTCTTGGGGAAAACCAGGGGGAGGGGACAGCACAACTCTTCTTT.

By frequency in the sample, this clone is large. The rearrangement links TRDV1 to TRDJ1; TRDD3 matches 11 bases. Germline loops: CDR1 TSWWSYY, CDR2 QGS. The CDR3 is 19 amino acids. J was trimmed by 5 bases and V by 5 bases; bases with no gene match: 19. This CDR3 is CALGITFLLGGYAPDKLIF. The CDR3 nucleotides are TGTGCTCTTGGGATAACCTTCCTCCTTGGGGGATACGCGCCAGATAAACTCATCTTT.

On this clone itself: A much larger clone lies a single base off, so this may be a read error. The chain recombines TRDV1 with TRDJ1, with D possibly matching TRDD3 (5 bases). The CDR3 has 24 residues. V was cut by 0 bases and J by 0 bases, with 35 bases left in between. Germline lookup yields CDR1 TSWWSYY and CDR2 QGS. The CDR3: CALGELSVFPGGPGVPPYTDKLIF. The CDR3 nucleotides read TGTGCTCTTGGGGAACTCTCGGTATTCCCTGGAGGGCCGGGGGTCCCCCCGTACACCGATAAACTCATCTTT.

This clone is labeled as medium-sized. J is TRDJ1 and V is TRDV1; 7 nucleotides align to TRDD3. The CDR3 totals 20 residues. The V gene's germline CDR1 is TSWWSYY and CDR2 QGS. V was clipped by 2 bases and J by 0 bases; unmatched bases: 18. CDR3 region: CALGEYRPKGGCRYTDKLIF. The CDR3 region has the DNA TGTGCTCTTGGGGAATACCGTCCTAAGGGGGGATGCCGGTACACCGATAAACTCATCTTT.

About this clone itself: This may be a read error: a much more frequent sequence differs by one nucleotide. The rearrangement joins TRDV1 to TRDJ1; 9 bases align to TRDD3. The CDR3 totals 22 residues. The junction had 25 bases not matched to a gene; V was cut back by 3 bases and J by 2 bases. CDR1 and CDR2 (germline): TSWWSYY, QGS. CDR3 sequence (DNA): TGTGCTCTTGGGGATCTAGTCACGTCCCAGAAGAGGGGGATACTAAAGACCGATAAACTCATCTTT. This encodes CALGDLVTSQKRGILKTDKLIF.

This chain links TRDV1 with TRDJ1; weak D call: TRDD3 (6 bases). Germline assignment: CDR1 TSWWSYY and CDR2 QGS. The ends were cut back, 4 bases at V and 5 bases at J, with 44 bases in the middle. The CDR3 is 24 amino acids. CDR3 region: CALGGLSEGRSLLGCRLVPDKLIF. DNA for the CDR3: TGTGCTCTTGGGGGGCTGAGTGAGGGGAGGTCCCTACTGGGATGTCGCCTCGTTCCTGATAAACTCATCTTT.

Points on this clone: A read error is possible here, since a much larger clone lies one base away. J is TRDJ1 and V is TRDV1, with D unclear. The V end lost 1 base, the J end lost 0 bases, and 24 bases lay between the germline ends. Looked up from germline, CDR1 is TSWWSYY and CDR2 is QGS. The CDR3 is made up of 20 amino acids. Here the CDR3 DNA reads TGTGCTCTTGGGGAACCTACCCATACCCCCGGAGGGCTTCACACCGATAAACTCATCTTT. It specifies CALGEPTHTPGGLHTDKLIF.

By sample share, this clone is medium-sized. The chain is built from TRDV1 and TRDJ1; 13 bases agree with TRDD3. Germline trimming cut 1 base from V and 4 bases from J; bases unmatched to any gene: 33. Germline CDR1 reads TSWWSYY; CDR2 reads QGS. This CDR3 has 26 amino acids. The CDR3, as DNA: TGTGCTCTTGGGGAACGTTTCCGCGGAAGATCGATAGGGCCAATACTGGGGGATACGGTAATCGATAAACTCATCTTT. Its protein product is CALGERFRGRSIGPILGDTVIDKLIF.

By proportion, this clone is medium-sized. This CDR3 is also generated by other DNA sequences in the sample. The chain combines TRDV3 with TRDJ1, with D unresolved. Germline V gives CDR1 TVYSNPD, CDR2 GDNSRS (reference sequence). CDR3 size: 13 residues. The V end was cut by 3 bases, the J end by 2 bases, with 13 bases between. CDR3 in amino acids: CALLEVDTDKLIF. The CDR3 DNA is TGTGCCTTACTCGAGGTCGATACCGATAAACTCATCTTT.

This clone is categorized as medium-sized. The V and J genes are TRDV1 and TRDJ1, with D unclear. The CDR3 sequence is 13 residues long. CDR1 and CDR2 (germline): TSWWSYY, QGS. V shed 2 bases and J shed 0 bases, with 4 bases lying between them. The CDR3 is CALGEGYTDKLIF. In DNA form, the CDR3 reads TGTGCTCTTGGGGAAGGGTACACCGATAAACTCATCTTT.

By frequency in the sample, this clone is medium-sized (0.01 to 0.1%). The chain links TRDV2 to TRDJ1, with D possibly being TRDD3 (6 bases). Trimming took off 1 base at V and 4 bases at J, with 15 bases between the two ends. The CDR3 runs to 15 residues. Germline V gene lookup returns CDR1 GEAIGNYY and CDR2 EKD. The CDR3 spells CACDTRGTQNDKLIF. Here the CDR3 DNA reads TGTGCCTGTGACACGCGGGGGACGCAAAACGATAAACTCATCTTT.

Note on this clone: A much bigger clone sits one base away, suggesting this may be a read error. The gene calls are TRDV1 and TRDJ1; 11 positions agree with TRDD3. CDR1 is TSWWSYY, CDR2 QGS, per germline. The CDR3 is made up of 23 amino acids. V was clipped by 8 bases and J by 0 bases; unmatched bases: 29. Here the CDR3 DNA reads TGTGCTCTTAGGATCGCCGTTCCAACTCCGGGCCCGCTGGGGGATACTAACACCGATAAACTCATCTTT. As protein: CALRIAVPTPGPLGDTNTDKLIF.

A remark on this clone: A far more abundant clone sits one base away, making this likely a read error. V is TRDV2 and J is TRDJ1, with a weak D call TRDD3 (5 bases). Germline CDR1 and CDR2: GEAIGNYY and EKD. This CDR3 has 16 amino acids. CDR3 nucleotide sequence: TGTGCCCGTGACACCGGCAGGGATTTCGACACCGATAAACTCATCTTT. It yields the protein CARDTGRDFDTDKLIF.